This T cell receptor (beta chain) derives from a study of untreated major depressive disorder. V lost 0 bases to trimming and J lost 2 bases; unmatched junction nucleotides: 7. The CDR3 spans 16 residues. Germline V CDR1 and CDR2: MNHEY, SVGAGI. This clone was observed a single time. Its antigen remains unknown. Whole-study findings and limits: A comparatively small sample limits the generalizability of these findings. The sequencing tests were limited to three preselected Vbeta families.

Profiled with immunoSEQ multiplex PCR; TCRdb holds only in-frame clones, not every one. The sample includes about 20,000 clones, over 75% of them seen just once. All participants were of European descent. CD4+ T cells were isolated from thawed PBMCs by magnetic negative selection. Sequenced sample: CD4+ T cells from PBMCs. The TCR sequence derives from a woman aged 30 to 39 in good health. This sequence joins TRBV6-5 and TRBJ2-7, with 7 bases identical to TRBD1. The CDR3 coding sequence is TGTGCCAGCAGTTACTCGTCGGGACAGTACCCCTACGAGCAGTACTTC. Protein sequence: CASSYSSGQYPYEQYF.